The 25 T cell receptor beta chains in this list originate from one sample, sequenced in a study of sequential checkpoint blockade in melanoma. Sequenced by immunoSEQ multiplex PCR; TCRdb stores in-frame clones only, minus some. The sample holds more than 30,000 clones, approximately 30% seen once. Treatment in this sample: randomized to nivolumab then ipilimumab (arm A) or the reverse (arm B). The starting material was tumor tissue (inferred from file names), obtained from a patient given nivolumab and ipilimumab in sequence. These receptors all stem from a human donor with melanoma.

The chain combines TRBV6-8 with TRBJ1-4; D gene ambiguous. Germline values: CDR1 MNHGY, CDR2 SAAAGT. This CDR3 is built from 13 residues. The germline V and J ends were trimmed by 6 bases and 6 bases, with 11 bases remaining between them. CDR3 DNA sequence: TGTGCCAGCAGGCCACTCCGGGATGAAAAACTGTTTTTT. Translated, it gives CASRPLRDEKLFF.

This clone was counted only a few times. The chain uses TRBV9 and TRBJ1-1; no clear D gene. Trimming removed 4 bases at V and 7 bases at J, with 14 bases between. Germline loops: CDR1 SGDLS, CDR2 YYNGEE. This CDR3 has 13 residues. The chain's CDR3 is CASSTKGVGEAFF. DNA of the CDR3: TGTGCCAGCAGCACAAAAGGTGTGGGTGAAGCTTTCTTT.

V usage is TRBV18 and J usage is TRBJ2-2; perhaps TRBD1 as D (5 bases). The ends were cut back, 8 bases at V and 6 bases at J, with 19 bases in the middle. Germline V CDR1 and CDR2: KGHSH, LQKENI. The CDR3 contains 15 residues. CDR3 sequence reads: CASHPQGSHPGELFF. The CDR3 nucleotides read TGTGCCAGCCACCCTCAGGGATCCCATCCCGGGGAGCTGTTTTTT.

Here the CDR3 reads CSVERQGGSYGYTF. CDR3 DNA sequence: TGCAGCGTTGAGCGGCAGGGCGGAAGCTATGGCTACACCTTC. This chain links TRBV29-1 with TRBJ1-2; weak D call: TRBD1 (5 bases). V lost 3 bases to trimming and J lost 4 bases, with 15 bases between them. This CDR3 contains 14 residues. CDR1 and CDR2 from the germline V gene are SQVTM and ANQGSEA.

This clone was counted at least ten times. The CDR3 end shows no conserved phenylalanine or tryptophan, and so a read error is likely. This sequence joins TRBV11-3 and TRBJ2-3, with 8 bases aligning to TRBD1. Trimming removed 5 bases from V and 6 bases from J; junction bases left unmatched: 7. The CDR3 has 14 amino acids. Per the germline V gene, CDR1 is SGHNT and CDR2 is YENEEA. CDR3 nucleotide sequence: TGTGCCAGCAGCAGCCAGGGGGCCAGCGATACGCAGTATTCT. Protein product: CASSSQGASDTQYS.

J is TRBJ1-6 and V is TRBV19; weak D call: TRBD1 (6 bases). CDR1 LNHDA and CDR2 SQIVND come from the germline V gene (reference sequence). The V gene lost 6 bases and the J gene lost 0 bases, with 18 bases spanning the gap. This CDR3 has 18 residues. CDR3: CASSLGQPRSSYNSPLHF. The CDR3 region has the DNA TGTGCCAGTAGCCTAGGACAGCCTCGGAGCTCCTATAATTCACCCCTCCACTTT.

This clone came up a few times. V and J are TRBV7-1 and TRBJ1-5; 7 nucleotides match TRBD1. TRBV7-1 is assigned to the ORF class and has an uncertain function. There are 17 residues in the CDR3. After removal of 4 bases from V and 0 bases from J, the junction contained 9 bases not matched to a gene. CDR3 amino acids: CASSLEGDSFSNQPQHF. CDR3 coding DNA: TGTGCCAGCAGCTTAGAGGGGGACAGTTTTAGCAATCAGCCCCAGCATTTT.

This clone is a singleton in its sample. The CDR3 here is CASSSGQILSTDTQYF. For the CDR3, the DNA is TGCGCCAGCAGCTCCGGGCAGATCCTTAGCACAGATACGCAGTATTTT. The chain uses TRBV5-1 and TRBJ2-3; D is unclear. The V gene lost 3 bases and the J gene lost 0 bases, with 14 bases spanning the gap. The CDR3 has 16 residues. CDR1 and CDR2 (germline): SGHRS, YFSETQ.

This clone was recorded a few times. V and J are TRBV9 and TRBJ1-1, with 10 bases lining up with TRBD1. CDR1 is SGDLS, CDR2 YYNGEE, per germline. Trimming took 0 bases from V and 4 from J; bases not matched to a gene: 3. CDR3 length: 15 amino acids. CDR3 residues: CASSVAGTGVTEAFF. In nucleotides, the CDR3 is TGTGCCAGCAGCGTAGCGGGGACAGGGGTCACTGAAGCTTTCTTT.

This clone has more than one count but fewer than ten. This rearrangement joins TRBV6-8 to TRBJ1-1; D might be TRBD1 (6 bases). This CDR3 has 15 amino acids. Germline CDR1 reads MNHGY; CDR2 reads SAAAGT. The germline V and J ends were trimmed by 7 bases and 3 bases, with 18 bases remaining between them. CDR3 residues: CASTQLGASDTEAFF. Written as DNA, the CDR3 is TGTGCCAGCACCCAATTGGGGGCTTCAGACACTGAAGCTTTCTTT.

The sample holds a few counts of this clone. The genes are TRBV6-8 and TRBJ1-3, with D perhaps matching TRBD1 (5 bases). Trimming shortened V by 5 bases and J by 3 bases, and 14 bases separated the two germline ends. This CDR3 spans 15 amino acids. Germline CDR1 and CDR2: MNHGY and SAAAGT. DNA of the CDR3: TGTGCCAGCAGTCGATCCGGGGCCGGTGGAAACACCATATATTTT. It codes for CASSRSGAGGNTIYF.

This clone was seen a few times. V is TRBV11-3 and J is TRBJ2-1, with 7 positions matching TRBD2. Losses at the gene ends were 5 bases for V and 4 bases for J; bases not matched to a gene: 8. The CDR3 has 15 amino acids. Germline-derived CDR1 and CDR2 are SGHNT and YENEEA. The CDR3, as DNA: TGTGCCAGCAGCGTAAGCGGGGCACTGTACAATGAGCAGTTCTTC. It yields the protein CASSVSGALYNEQFF. Full variable domain (remainder filled in from reference TRBV11-3 and TRBJ2-1): EAGVVQSPRYKIIEKKQPVAFWCNPISGHNTLYWYLQNLGQGPELLIRYENEEAVDDSQLPKDRFSAERLKGVDSTLKIQPAELGDSAVYLCASSVSGALYNEQFFGPGTRLTVL.

The chain recombines TRBV15 with TRBJ2-7; a possible D gene is TRBD2 (6 bases). Trimming stripped 2 bases from V and 6 bases from J, with 17 bases between. CDR3 length: 15 residues. CDR1 and CDR2 (germline): LNHNV, YYDKDF (reference sequence). CDR3 coding DNA: TGTGCCACCAGCAGAATCTACGGGACTGCCGGCGAGCAGTACTTC. Translating it yields CATSRIYGTAGEQYF.

The chain is built from TRBV18 and TRBJ2-1; 10 bases agree with TRBD1. Germline V CDR1 and CDR2: KGHSH, LQKENI. V gave up 5 bases and J gave up 4 bases; unmatched junction bases: 2. The CDR3 covers 14 residues. The CDR3 region has the DNA TGTGCCAGCTCAGGACAGGGGGAATACAATGAGCAGTTCTTC. It specifies CASSGQGEYNEQFF.

The CDR3 sequence: CASSLTGGANEQFF. The CDR3 region has the DNA TGTGCCAGTAGTCTTACCGGGGGGGCCAATGAGCAGTTCTTC. This rearrangement joins TRBV19 to TRBJ2-1; 8 bases align to TRBD2. Germline CDR1 and CDR2: LNHDA and SQIVND (reference sequence). The CDR3 is 14 residues long. J gave up 6 bases and V 5 bases, and 6 bases lay outside the gene matches.

This clone occurred a few times. The chain recombines TRBV6-8 with TRBJ1-1; no clear D gene. CDR1 MNHGY and CDR2 SAAAGT come from the germline V gene. V shed 2 bases and J shed 4 bases, with 11 bases lying between them. The length of the CDR3 is 14 residues. CDR3 amino acids: CASSYPGRSTEAFF. The CDR3 nucleotides are TGTGCCAGCAGTTACCCGGGCCGGAGCACTGAAGCTTTCTTT.

The chain is built from TRBV5-1 and TRBJ2-2; TRBD2 agrees at 7 bases. V lost 7 bases and J lost 4; bases outside the gene matches: 7. CDR3 length equals 14 residues. Germline V gene sequence: CDR1 SGHRS, CDR2 YFSETQ. The CDR3 bases are TGCGCCAGCGTCCTAGCGGAGACCACCGGGGAGCTGTTTTTT. Its translation: CASVLAETTGELFF.

This clone occurred a few times. This chain uses TRBV9 with TRBJ1-5; D ambiguous. Germline V CDR1 and CDR2: SGDLS, YYNGEE. The CDR3 runs 15 residues. Trimming took off 2 bases at V and 4 bases at J, with 13 bases between the two ends. This chain's CDR3 is CASSVTPGGNQPQHF. As DNA, the CDR3 is TGTGCCAGCAGCGTCACTCCAGGAGGGAATCAGCCCCAGCATTTT. The full variable domain, in which reference TRBV9 and TRBJ1-5 provide the parts outside the CDR3, is DSGVTQTPKHLITATGQRVTLRCSPRSGDLSVYWYQQSLDQGLQFLIQYYNGEERAKGNILERFSAQQFPDLHSELNLSSLELGDSALYFCASSVTPGGNQPQHFGDGTRLSIL.

This clone has a handful of counts. As DNA, the CDR3 is TGTGCCAGCAGCTTTTCGGAGCGGGATACCACAGATACGCAGTATTTT. This translates into CASSFSERDTTDTQYF. The chain couples TRBV11-3 to TRBJ2-3, with 7 bases fitting TRBD2. V lost 3 bases to trimming and J lost 2 bases; unmatched junction nucleotides: 8. Looked up from germline, CDR1 is SGHNT and CDR2 is YENEEA. This CDR3 has 16 amino acids. Looking up the rest from reference TRBV11-3 and TRBJ2-3 gives the full variable domain: EAGVVQSPRYKIIEKKQPVAFWCNPISGHNTLYWYLQNLGQGPELLIRYENEEAVDDSQLPKDRFSAERLKGVDSTLKIQPAELGDSAVYLCASSFSERDTTDTQYFGPGTRLTVL.

A few counts support this clone. The chain uses TRBV7-5 and TRBJ2-1; the listed D gene, TRBD2, was not tested against the DNA. TRBV7-5 is recorded as a pseudogene. This CDR3 has 15 residues. The DNA for the CDR3 is TGTGCCAGCAGCTTAGGGACTAGCGGGCCAATTCAGCAGTTCTTC. This sequence encodes CASSLGTSGPIQQFF.

The rearrangement uses TRBV9 and TRBJ1-3, with D possibly TRBD1 on 6 matching bases. Trimming left V 4 bases short and J 0 bases short, with 20 bases between. Germline V lookup: CDR1 SGDLS, CDR2 YYNGEE. The CDR3 runs to 18 residues. This CDR3 is CASSLGAAGALSGNTIYF. CDR3 nucleotides: TGTGCCAGCAGCTTGGGGGCGGCAGGGGCCCTCTCTGGAAACACCATATATTTT.

The CDR3 bases are TGCGCCAGCAGCCAAGTAGCGGCTCCGCACTATGGCTACACCTTC. Translating it yields CASSQVAAPHYGYTF. The genes are TRBV4-1 and TRBJ1-2; the D is unclear. The CDR3 extends over 15 amino acids. The germline V and J ends were trimmed by 1 base and 3 bases, with 12 bases remaining between them. The germline V gene has CDR1 MGHRA and CDR2 YSYEKL.

This clone was seen more than once but under ten times. The genes are TRBV9 and TRBJ2-1, with TRBD1 matching 7 bases. Per the germline V gene, CDR1 is SGDLS and CDR2 is YYNGEE. J gave up 9 bases and V 0 bases, and 12 bases lay outside the gene matches. CDR3 size: 16 residues. The CDR3 nucleotides are TGTGCCAGCAGCGTAGATTTGTCGACAGGGCGCGGTGAGCAGTTCTTC. Its translation: CASSVDLSTGRGEQFF.

The chain is built from TRBV6-8 and TRBJ2-7, with 9 bases fitting TRBD1. This CDR3 spans 14 amino acids. Trimming removed 7 bases from V and 2 bases from J; junction bases left unmatched: 6. Per the germline V gene, CDR1 is MNHGY and CDR2 is SAAAGT. The CDR3 DNA follows: TGTGCCAGCATCCTGGACAGGGGTCCCTACGAGCAGTACTTC. Translating gives CASILDRGPYEQYF.

This chain connects TRBV28 to TRBJ2-2, with a tentative D call TRBD1 (5 bases). The V and J ends lost 3 bases and 1 base respectively, with 12 bases between them. The CDR3 extends over 16 amino acids. CDR1 is MDHEN and CDR2 is SYDVKM in the germline V gene. CDR3 sequence: CASSFWQGRNTGELFF. CDR3 DNA sequence: TGTGCCAGCAGTTTTTGGCAGGGCAGGAACACCGGGGAGCTGTTTTTT.